The 28 T cell receptor beta chains given below trace back to one sample, sequenced in a study of blood T cell repertoires in COVID-19. TCRdb's table, derived via immunoSEQ multiplex PCR, lists solely in-frame clones and lacks some. The repertoire consists of approximately 200,000 clones, with 65% to 85% occurring once and the leading ten covering about 7.7%. The sequenced material came from PBMCs or T cells enriched from blood (not recorded which). The receptors shown here come from a woman aged 40 to 50 with acute COVID-19.

This chain connects TRBV6-5 to TRBJ2-3; D not certain. Germline CDR1 and CDR2: MNHEY and SVGAGI. The CDR3 covers 11 residues. The V end lost 6 bases, the J end lost 2 bases, and 3 bases lay between the germline ends. The CDR3 region is CASRYTDTQYF. The CDR3 DNA is TGTGCCAGCAGATACACAGATACGCAGTATTTT.

This clone was detected a few times. The genes are TRBV7-2 and TRBJ2-5; D is possibly TRBD1 (5 bases). CDR1 is SGHTA, CDR2 FQGNSA, per germline. This CDR3 contains 14 residues. V lost 2 bases and J lost 0, with 7 bases in between. CDR3 amino acids: CASSLSGYQETQYF. The DNA of the CDR3 is TGTGCCAGCAGCTTATCAGGGTACCAAGAGACCCAGTACTTC.

The chain links TRBV15 to TRBJ1-4; TRBD1 agrees at 7 bases. Germline loops: CDR1 LNHNV, CDR2 YYDKDF (reference sequence). J gave up 7 bases and V 0 bases, and 8 bases lay outside the gene matches. CDR3 size: 16 residues. The CDR3 DNA sequence: TGTGCCACCAGCAGAGATCCCCCAGGGGGATCTGAAAAACTGTTTTTT. This gives the protein CATSRDPPGGSEKLFF. Variable domain in full (rest from reference TRBV15 and TRBJ1-4): DAMVIQNPRYQVTQFGKPVTLSCSQTLNHNVMYWYQQKSSQAPKLLFHYYDKDFNNEADTPDNFQSRRPNTSFCFLDIRSPGLGDTAMYLCATSRDPPGGSEKLFFGSGTQLSVL.

The CDR3 nucleotides read TGCGCCAGCACGCCCACTAGCGGTTCCTACGAGCAGTACTTC. It codes for CASTPTSGSYEQYF. The rearrangement uses TRBV5-1 and TRBJ2-7, with TRBD2 matching over 8 bases. The CDR3 runs 14 residues. Germline lookup yields CDR1 SGHRS and CDR2 YFSETQ. V lost 6 bases and J lost 1; bases outside the gene matches: 6.

The chain couples TRBV5-8 to TRBJ1-4; D not certain. CDR3 length equals 18 residues. Trimming removed 0 bases from V and 0 bases from J, with 15 bases in between. CDR1 is SGHTS, CDR2 YDEGEE, per germline. CDR3 sequence reads: CASSLGATTDATNEKLFF. CDR3 coding DNA: TGTGCCAGCAGCTTGGGGGCAACGACGGATGCAACTAATGAAAAACTGTTTTTT.

This chain connects TRBV30 to TRBJ2-7, with D possibly TRBD2 on 6 matching bases. V was pared by 5 bases and J by 4 bases, with 18 bases between. Per germline, CDR1 GTSNPN and CDR2 SVGIG (reference sequence). The CDR3 has 14 amino acids. The CDR3 sequence is CAWSPGLWGYEQYF. The CDR3 DNA reads as TGTGCCTGGTCCCCGGGACTCTGGGGATACGAGCAGTACTTC.

The rearrangement uses TRBV10-2 and TRBJ2-6; 7 bases fit TRBD1. The germline V gene has CDR1 WSHSY and CDR2 SAAADI. V shed 7 bases, J shed 1 base, and the junction held 4 bases outside the gene matches. This CDR3 spans 15 amino acids. As DNA, the CDR3 is TGCGCCAGCATGAGACAGGGTTCTGGGGCCAACGTCCTGACTTTC. Protein product: CASMRQGSGANVLTF.

The chain is built from TRBV12-5 and TRBJ1-4; D is unclear. Germline assignment: CDR1 LGHNT and CDR2 FRNRAP. The CDR3 is 15 residues long. Trimming took off 5 bases at V and 0 bases at J, with 10 bases between the two ends. This CDR3 is CASGPTDTTNEKLFF. The CDR3 nucleotides read TGTGCTAGTGGTCCTACCGACACAACTAATGAAAAACTGTTTTTT.

The chain couples TRBV6-4 to TRBJ2-1; 14 nucleotides align to TRBD2. CDR1 and CDR2 from the germline V gene are MRHNA and SNTAGT. V shed 6 bases, J shed 9 bases, and the junction held 7 bases outside the gene matches. The CDR3 loop spans 15 amino acids. The CDR3 spells CASSETSGGAGEQFF. The CDR3 DNA reads as TGTGCCAGCAGCGAGACTAGCGGGGGGGCCGGTGAGCAGTTCTTC.

The rearrangement links TRBV30 to TRBJ2-1; D call uncertain. The CDR3 has 10 amino acids. Trimming took 3 bases from V and 6 from J, leaving 3 bases between them. Per germline, CDR1 GTSNPN and CDR2 SVGIG (reference sequence). This CDR3 reads CAWSSNEQFF. The CDR3 DNA is TGTGCCTGGAGCAGCAATGAGCAGTTCTTC.

This sequence joins TRBV7-3 and TRBJ1-6; tentative D call: TRBD1 (5 bases). Germline values: CDR1 SGHTA, CDR2 FQGTGA. This CDR3 is 14 amino acids long. The V end lost 4 bases, the J end lost 10 bases, and 14 bases lay between the germline ends. CDR3 amino acids: CASSSRTGESPLHF. The CDR3 bases are TGTGCCAGCAGCTCTCGGACGGGGGAGTCACCCCTCCACTTT.

In its sample, this clone was seen once. The J gene is TRBJ2-2, the V gene TRBV11-3, with 9 bases lining up with TRBD1. The CDR3 is 17 amino acids. Germline trimming cut 4 bases from V and 6 bases from J; bases unmatched to any gene: 12. The germline gives CDR1 SGHNT, CDR2 YENEEA. The CDR3 is CASSSSAGQGGPGELFF. CDR3 DNA sequence: TGTGCCAGCAGCTCTAGTGCGGGACAGGGCGGCCCCGGGGAGCTGTTTTTT.

The chain couples TRBV24-1 to TRBJ2-6; D perhaps matches TRBD2 (6 bases). The germline CDR1 and CDR2 sequences are KGHDR and SFDVKD. Trimming took 5 bases from V and 4 from J, leaving 11 bases between them. The CDR3 length is 15 residues. The CDR3 nucleotides are TGTGCCACCAGTGCTCCGGGGGTAGGGGCCAACGTCCTGACTTTC. Protein sequence: CATSAPGVGANVLTF.

This rearrangement joins TRBV7-9 to TRBJ2-7, with a weak D call TRBD1 (6 bases). V was clipped by 5 bases and J by 3 bases, with 11 bases between them. This CDR3 spans 13 amino acids. Germline lookup yields CDR1 SEHNR and CDR2 FQNEAQ (reference sequence). In nucleotides, the CDR3 is TGTGCCAGCAGCGCCCAGACAGGCTACGAGCAGTACTTC. Protein: CASSAQTGYEQYF.

The chain has TRBV19 and TRBJ2-7; D remains unclear. V dropped 6 bases and J dropped 0 bases, with 12 bases sitting between them. This CDR3 is 14 amino acids long. Germline V lookup: CDR1 LNHDA, CDR2 SQIVND (reference sequence). Written as DNA, the CDR3 is TGTGCCAGTAGCCTAGGCCAGTTCTCCTACGAGCAGTACTTC. Protein product: CASSLGQFSYEQYF.

This clone has a single count. V and J are TRBV5-1 and TRBJ2-5; the match to TRBD2 covers 8 bases. V shed 2 bases, J shed 2 bases, and the junction held 5 bases outside the gene matches. Germline V gives CDR1 SGHRS, CDR2 YFSETQ. The CDR3 is 15 residues long. The CDR3 DNA reads as TGCGCCAGCAGCTTACGCGGGGGGATACAAGAGACCCAGTACTTC. Translation gives CASSLRGGIQETQYF.

This clone has only a few counts. The V and J genes are TRBV12-3 or TRBV12-4 and TRBJ1-2; 7 bases map to TRBD1. Germline trimming cut 7 bases from V and 4 bases from J; bases unmatched to any gene: 6. The CDR3 runs 13 residues. CDR3 sequence: CASTIQGRYGYTF. For the CDR3, the DNA is TGTGCCAGCACCATACAGGGGCGCTATGGCTACACCTTC.

The table lists this clone with a few counts. The chain links TRBV7-2 to TRBJ2-7, with D perhaps matching TRBD2 (6 bases). Germline CDR1 SGHTA, CDR2 FQGNSA. This CDR3 contains 14 residues. V was clipped by 5 bases and J by 0 bases, with 11 bases between them. The CDR3 region is CASSTSGGSYEQYF. CDR3 sequence (DNA): TGTGCCAGCAGCACCTCCGGGGGCTCCTACGAGCAGTACTTC.

The V gene is TRBV5-1, the J gene TRBJ1-6; TRBD1 might be the D (6 bases). This CDR3 comprises 15 residues. CDR1 and CDR2 (germline): SGHRS, YFSETQ. Trimming took 4 bases from V and 4 from J, leaving 12 bases between them. CDR3 loop: CASSTADSYNSPLHF. DNA for the CDR3: TGCGCCAGCAGCACCGCGGACAGTTATAATTCACCCCTCCACTTT.

This chain connects TRBV30 to TRBJ1-2; D call uncertain. Germline V CDR1 and CDR2: GTSNPN, SVGIG (reference sequence). This CDR3 is 16 amino acids long. Between the trimmed V and J ends, which lost 0 bases and 0 bases, there was a span of 14 bases. CDR3 loop: CAWSVTRRSTNYGYTF. CDR3 DNA sequence: TGTGCCTGGAGTGTAACCCGACGGAGCACTAACTATGGCTACACCTTC.

The chain couples TRBV30 to TRBJ1-2; 10 bases are a match to TRBD1. CDR1 and CDR2 from the germline V gene are GTSNPN and SVGIG (reference sequence). Trimming cost V 8 bases and J 3 bases; bases outside gene matches: 9. There are 14 residues in the CDR3. This CDR3 reads CAQTGGASYYGYTF. CDR3 bases: TGTGCCCAGACAGGGGGCGCTTCCTACTATGGCTACACCTTC.

The rearrangement joins TRBV19 to TRBJ1-2; 7 nucleotides align to TRBD1. This CDR3 has 17 amino acids. Looked up from germline, CDR1 is LNHDA and CDR2 is SQIVND (reference sequence). The V and J ends lost 2 bases and 2 bases, in that order; junction bases with no gene match: 11. CDR3 region: CASSIRGGRGSNYGYTF. CDR3 bases: TGTGCCAGTAGTATAAGAGGGGGCCGGGGTTCCAACTATGGCTACACCTTC. Combining the CDR3 with reference TRBV19 and TRBJ1-2 gives the whole variable domain DGGITQSPKYLFRKEGQNVTLSCEQNLNHDAMYWYRQDPGQGLRLIYYSQIVNDFQKGDIAEGYSVSREKKESFPLTVTSAQKNPTAFYLCASSIRGGRGSNYGYTFGSGTRLTVV.

This clone came up a few times. The chain carries TRBV6-5 and TRBJ2-3; 8 bases map to TRBD2. Per the germline V gene, CDR1 is MNHEY and CDR2 is SVGAGI. The V segment lost 6 bases and the J segment 1 base; nucleotides outside the gene matches: 6. This CDR3 has 15 amino acids. The CDR3 sequence: CASRWTSSGTDTQYF. The CDR3 DNA reads TGTGCCAGCAGATGGACTAGCTCCGGCACAGATACGCAGTATTTT.

This clone was detected a few times. The chain carries TRBV5-1 and TRBJ1-1; no clear D gene. Trimming took off 0 bases at V and 1 base at J, with 10 bases between the two ends. The CDR3 contains 15 residues. Germline CDR1 SGHRS, CDR2 YFSETQ. CDR3 sequence (DNA): TGCGCCAGCAGCTTGGCTATCCTATCGAACACTGAAGCTTTCTTT. Translated, it gives CASSLAILSNTEAFF. Looking up the rest from reference TRBV5-1 and TRBJ1-1 gives the full variable domain: KAGVTQTPRYLIKTRGQQVTLSCSPISGHRSVSWYQQTPGQGLQFLFEYFSETQRNKGNFPGRFSGRQFSNSRSEMNVSTLELGDSALYLCASSLAILSNTEAFFGQGTRLTVV.

V is TRBV7-9 and J is TRBJ1-2; D might be TRBD1 (6 bases). The V gene lost 7 bases and the J gene lost 3 bases, with 15 bases spanning the gap. The CDR3 extends over 14 amino acids. Germline values: CDR1 SEHNR, CDR2 FQNEAQ (reference sequence). The CDR3 is CASTFSTGYYGYTF. The DNA of the CDR3 is TGTGCCAGCACCTTCTCGACAGGCTACTATGGCTACACCTTC.

This clone has more than one count but fewer than ten. The rearrangement links TRBV2 to TRBJ1-5; the match to TRBD1 covers 7 bases. This CDR3 comprises 14 residues. In germline, CDR1 is SNHLY, CDR2 FYNNEI. Losses at the gene ends were 2 bases for V and 11 bases for J; bases not matched to a gene: 9. CDR3 DNA: TGTGCCAGCAGTGAAAGGACAGGCAAGAGTGCCCAGCATTTT. Its protein is CASSERTGKSAQHF.

As concerns this clone: One end of the junction fails to match germline, which may point to a read error. V usage is TRBV7-7 and J usage is TRBJ2-5; a possible D gene is TRBD1 (5 bases). The length of the CDR3 is 17 residues. CDR1 SSHAT and CDR2 FNYEAQ come from the germline V gene (reference sequence). The CDR3 DNA follows: TGTGCTAGCAGCTTAGGGGCAGTAAATTTGTACCAAGAGACCCAGTACTTC. Translation gives CASSLGAVNLYQETQYF.

The chain has TRBV6-5 and TRBJ1-3, with 8 nucleotides matching TRBD1. Germline V gives CDR1 MNHEY, CDR2 SVGAGI. The CDR3 consists of 14 residues. V lost 6 bases and J lost 4; bases outside the gene matches: 5. CDR3 sequence: CASSVTGDGNTIYF. The CDR3 nucleotides read TGTGCCAGCAGCGTGACAGGGGACGGAAACACCATATATTTT.